This T cell receptor beta chain was sequenced during a study of blood T cells in healthy people across ages (dated by TCRdb to the mid-2010s). Some background on the complete study: Template switching captured roughly one uniquely barcoded TCR beta cDNA molecule per two T cells in model experiments. The study measured age-related changes in TCR beta repertoire diversity using deep sequencing normalized with unique cDNA molecular identifiers. The donors were split into four age groups: young (average about 15 years), middle-aged (roughly 42), aged (more than 55) and long-lived (more than 80). To avoid experimental bias, donors of different ages were spread randomly across the sequencing lanes. The study analyzed two additional independent replicas of 1 million unique cDNA reads from the same blood draw for two donors, one aged 18 to 29 and one aged 80 or older.

The donors were 40 or so Caucasian individuals from Russia, aged about 6 to 95 years, who were systemically healthy. Each donor gave around 9.8 milliliters of peripheral blood, collected into EDTA-treated Vacutainer tubes. PBMCs were isolated by Ficoll-Paque density-gradient centrifugation, with at least 6 million obtained per sample. Trizol reagent was used to extract total RNA from the PBMCs, yielding at least 5.5 micrograms per sample. Naive CD45RAhigh/CD27high T cell percentages were measured by flow cytometry on a PBMC aliquot from every donor. As to this clonotype: Its antigen is not yet known. Qualities for individual bases were not recorded, and no much larger clone is one base off.

Library preparation was by 5' RACE. The sequencer listed for this sample is Illumina HiSeq 2500. A second PCR of roughly 7 to 12 cycles was performed with a sample-barcoded 5' primer and a J-beta primer mix. Each TCR beta cDNA molecule received a unique molecular identifier from a template-switch 5' adaptor carrying 12 random nucleotides. At least 2.5 million CDR3-containing paired-end reads were obtained from each sample. First-strand cDNA was synthesized from all RNA with the Mint cDNA synthesis kit, primed by a TRBC-specific oligonucleotide. All cDNA was treated with uracil-DNA glycosylase and then went through a first 18-cycle PCR with the universal primers M1SS and BC2_uni_R. The original pipeline was this. Normalization of each sample was performed by random selection of 1 million high-quality reads, each carrying a distinct molecular identifier. Instead of being binned into consensus sequences, reads that shared molecular identifiers were thrown out. MiTCR, with a Q25 quality threshold and the strictest error-elimination algorithm, was used for CDR3 identification, clonotype clustering and error correction. Lower-bound total TCR beta diversity was estimated with a nonparametric unseen species model using Euler transformation. TCRdb trimmed the raw reads at Q25, called clones with MiXCR and kept productive beta chains. All rows with the same CDR3 protein become a single entry with the most common DNA and genes. The V and J calls were not made by the authors but by TCRdb's processing. The sample table lists 1.5 million to 2 million distinct CDR3 sequences, about 49% of them with a count of one. Approximately 2% of the sample is held by the ten biggest clonotypes.

Study-wide findings and limitations: A strong correlation was found between observed TCR beta diversity and the percentage of naive T cells measured by flow cytometry. Observed TCR beta diversity per million T cells fell roughly linearly with age, and a significant reduction was already apparent by age around 40. Donor CMV infection status was unknown, potentially confounding age-related changes in expanded clonotypes. Estimates of total diversity based on one million sequenced T cells were regarded as lower bounds and as underestimates. Because profiling used bulk unsorted PBMCs, naive and antigen-experienced compartments could not be compared conclusively. Compared with the aged group, more naive CD4+ T cells, fewer expanded clones and increased TCR diversity were shown by the long-lived group, suggesting age selection.

CDR3 length: 15 amino acids, cysteine to phenylalanine. Only the CDR3 part of the read is kept: 45 bases, read in frame from the first base. CDR1 MNHNS and CDR2 SASEGT are derived from the germline V gene. This clonotype was obtained from a woman aged 40 to 55 in good health. The sequenced sample was blood. The chain was built from TRBV6-1 and TRBJ2-1; TRBD1 is perhaps the D gene, given 6 matching bases. The tail of the sequence fits TRBJ2-7 better, so the J call may be wrong. The sequenced DNA is TGTGCCAGCAGTGAAAAGGGGACAAGTTACAATGAGCAGTACTTC. It translates to CASSEKGTSYNEQYF.